The 18 T cell receptor beta chains in this list originate from one sample, sequenced in a study of PD-1 blockade in mismatch repair-deficient tumors (dated 2017 in TCRdb). Library preparation employed the immunoSEQ multiplex PCR assay. TCRdb mirrors the immuneACCESS table, restricted to in-frame sequences. Some clones are absent from its copies; in checked studies, under half trace to an unresolved V gene, and the reason for the others is unknown. This sample comprises 39,000 or so clones, roughly 83% of them detected only once. The top ten hold around 0.99% of the sample. Sequenced material: PBMCs, taken roughly nine months after starting pembrolizumab. The receptors here all came from an adult with mismatch repair-deficient cancer.

The chain couples TRBV7-2 to TRBJ2-1; 10 bases map to TRBD2. Trimming cost V 4 bases and J 3 bases; bases outside gene matches: 3. CDR3 length: 15 amino acids. The germline gives CDR1 SGHTA, CDR2 FQGNSA. CDR3: CASSSTSGIYNEQFF. The DNA for the CDR3 is TGTGCCAGCAGCTCCACTAGCGGGATCTACAATGAGCAGTTCTTC.

This sequence joins TRBV5-1 and TRBJ1-3; D is uncertain. There are 14 residues in the CDR3. The ends were cut back, 1 base at V and 6 bases at J, with 11 bases in the middle. Germline CDR1 and CDR2: SGHRS and YFSETQ. For the CDR3, the DNA is TGCGCCAGCAGCTTGAATGCGGGAGAAAACACCATATATTTT. Amino acid sequence: CASSLNAGENTIYF.

This chain links TRBV5-1 with TRBJ2-3; TRBD2 matches at 8 bases. Germline CDR1 reads SGHRS; CDR2 reads YFSETQ. V was clipped by 0 bases and J by 0 bases; unmatched bases: 3. The CDR3 totals 16 residues. Here the CDR3 DNA reads TGCGCCAGCAGCTTGGAACCTAGCGGGAGCACAGATACGCAGTATTTT. It translates to CASSLEPSGSTDTQYF.

This chain connects TRBV2 to TRBJ2-5, with a tentative D call TRBD2 (6 bases). CDR3 length: 15 residues. Germline V gene lookup returns CDR1 SNHLY and CDR2 FYNNEI. V lost 5 bases and J lost 5, with 18 bases in between. The DNA for the CDR3 is TGTGCCAGCAGTACCGGGGACTCGATAAGGGAGACCCAGTACTTC. Its protein is CASSTGDSIRETQYF. Full variable domain (rest looked up from reference TRBV2 and TRBJ2-5): EPEVTQTPSHQVTQMGQEVILRCVPISNHLYFYWYRQILGQKVEFLVSFYNNEISEKSEIFDDQFSVERPDGSNFTLKIRSTKLEDSAMYFCASSTGDSIRETQYFGPGTRLLVL.

The chain links TRBV7-9 to TRBJ2-3; 7 nucleotides match TRBD2. The CDR3 has 16 residues. With V trimmed by 0 bases and J by 6 bases, 9 bases remained unmatched. Germline V CDR1 and CDR2: SEHNR, FQNEAQ (reference sequence). The CDR3 spells CASSLARLAMKDTQYF. The CDR3 bases are TGTGCCAGCAGCTTAGCCCGACTAGCTATGAAGGATACGCAGTATTTT.

The rearrangement uses TRBV19 and TRBJ2-1; no firm D call. This CDR3 is 12 amino acids long. Trimming removed 6 bases at V and 9 bases at J, with 12 bases between. Germline V gene lookup returns CDR1 LNHDA and CDR2 SQIVND (reference sequence). CDR3 sequence reads: CASSNPPGEQFF. DNA for the CDR3: TGTGCCAGTAGCAACCCTCCCGGTGAGCAGTTCTTC.

This clone has just a few counts. The chain carries TRBV9 and TRBJ2-7, with D possibly matching TRBD2 (5 bases). CDR3 length: 15 amino acids. The germline gives CDR1 SGDLS, CDR2 YYNGEE. Trimming shortened V by 0 bases and J by 2 bases, and 12 bases separated the two germline ends. DNA for the CDR3: TGTGCCAGCAGCGTAGCTGGTAGCGCCACCTACGAGCAGTACTTC. Its protein product is CASSVAGSATYEQYF.

CDR3 nucleotide sequence: TGTGCCAGCAGTGCCTGGACTAGCGGGAGAGGGGGCACAGATACGCAGTATTTT. This translates into CASSAWTSGRGGTDTQYF. This chain connects TRBV6-1 to TRBJ2-3, with TRBD2 matching 13 bases. This CDR3 has 18 residues. In germline, CDR1 is MNHNS, CDR2 SASEGT. V gave up 4 bases and J gave up 1 base; unmatched junction bases: 8.

The chain links TRBV9 to TRBJ2-1; 9 bases match TRBD2. The CDR3 is 15 amino acids. Germline-derived CDR1 and CDR2 are SGDLS and YYNGEE. The V gene end was trimmed by 1 base and the J gene end by 8 bases; junction bases not matched to a gene: 7. The CDR3 region has the DNA TGTGCCAGCAGCGTAATATTAGCGGGAGATGATGAGCAGTTCTTC. Translated, it gives CASSVILAGDDEQFF. The complete variable domain, with remaining parts taken from reference TRBV9 and TRBJ2-1, reads DSGVTQTPKHLITATGQRVTLRCSPRSGDLSVYWYQQSLDQGLQFLIQYYNGEERAKGNILERFSAQQFPDLHSELNLSSLELGDSALYFCASSVILAGDDEQFFGPGTRLTVL.

The CDR3 region has the DNA TGTGCCAGCAGCCAAGAGGGGGCGAGCAATCAGCCCCAGCATTTT. Protein sequence: CASSQEGASNQPQHF. The V call is TRBV4-2, the J call TRBJ1-5; D perhaps matches TRBD1 (6 bases). The V gene lost 0 bases and the J gene lost 1 base, with 7 bases spanning the gap. CDR3 length equals 15 residues. From germline, CDR1 is LGHNA and CDR2 YNFKEQ.

The chain links TRBV7-6 to TRBJ2-5, with 7 bases that match TRBD1. The V gene end was trimmed by 7 bases and the J gene end by 2 bases; junction bases not matched to a gene: 13. CDR1 and CDR2 from the germline V gene are SGHVS and FNYEAQ. The CDR3 runs to 16 residues. The CDR3 DNA sequence: TGTGCCAGCACCCATGGAACAGGGGTCGGTCAAGAGACCCAGTACTTC. Amino acids: CASTHGTGVGQETQYF.

This chain uses TRBV5-1 with TRBJ2-3; TRBD2 matches at 12 bases. The germline V gene has CDR1 SGHRS and CDR2 YFSETQ. The CDR3 is 19 residues long. J gave up 1 base and V 0 bases, and 9 bases lay outside the gene matches. In DNA form, the CDR3 reads TGCGCCAGCAGCTTGGGACTAGCGGGAGACCCCAGTGGCACAGATACGCAGTATTTT. Translated: CASSLGLAGDPSGTDTQYF.

The chain recombines TRBV5-1 with TRBJ2-1, with unresolved D. There are 12 residues in the CDR3. Trimming left V 1 base short and J 9 bases short, with 8 bases between. Germline CDR1 reads SGHRS; CDR2 reads YFSETQ. The CDR3 region is CASSLSPSEQFF. Here the CDR3 DNA reads TGCGCCAGCAGCTTGTCCCCGAGTGAGCAGTTCTTC.

The chain couples TRBV11-1 to TRBJ2-1; 8 bases match TRBD1. This CDR3 has 15 amino acids. Germline V gene lookup returns CDR1 SGHAT and CDR2 FQDESV (reference sequence). After removal of 5 bases from V and 0 bases from J, the junction contained 3 bases not matched to a gene. The DNA for the CDR3 is TGTGCCAGCAGCCCAGGGGGCAGCTCCTACAATGAGCAGTTCTTC. It translates to CASSPGGSSYNEQFF.

The chain uses TRBV11-1 and TRBJ2-1; 8 bases map to TRBD2. Trimming at V came to 4 bases and at J to 5 bases, leaving 10 bases not matched to a gene. The germline gives CDR1 SGHAT, CDR2 FQDESV (reference sequence). The CDR3 is made up of 16 amino acids. CDR3 amino acids: CASSYTGTRDNNEQFF. The CDR3 coding sequence is TGTGCCAGCAGCTACACCGGGACTAGAGACAACAATGAGCAGTTCTTC.

This chain links TRBV10-3 with TRBJ1-2; 7 bases match TRBD1. CDR3 length equals 15 residues. V trimming: 0 bases; J trimming: 7 bases; junction bases outside the gene matches: 8. Germline V lookup: CDR1 ENHRY, CDR2 SYGVKD. The CDR3 reads CAISESEGAIGGYTF. CDR3 sequence (DNA): TGTGCCATCAGTGAGTCAGAGGGGGCGATCGGTGGCTACACCTTC.

This sequence joins TRBV5-1 and TRBJ1-1, with 8 nucleotides matching TRBD1. The length of the CDR3 is 14 residues. CDR1 is SGHRS, CDR2 YFSETQ, per germline. The trim removed 4 bases at V and 11 bases at J, leaving 13 bases unmatched. CDR3 in amino acids: CASSLNPGGLGAFF. DNA of the CDR3: TGCGCCAGCAGCCTTAATCCAGGGGGCTTGGGGGCTTTCTTT.

The CDR3 loop reads CASSQDGAGGPLNIQYF. CDR3 nucleotides: TGTGCCAGCAGCCAAGATGGAGCGGGAGGGCCATTGAACATTCAGTACTTC. The chain is built from TRBV4-2 and TRBJ2-4, with 10 bases lining up with TRBD2. V lost 0 bases, J lost 7 bases, and 9 bases stayed unmatched. This CDR3 contains 17 residues. Germline V gene sequence: CDR1 LGHNA, CDR2 YNFKEQ.